This entry concerns a single T cell receptor (beta chain). This clonotype was observed many times. Its antigen has not been determined. Base qualities are missing; no much larger clone stands one base away. After removal of 8 bases from V and 5 bases from J, the junction retains 10 bases not matched to a gene. CDR3 length: 14 amino acids, cysteine to phenylalanine. The entry retains the CDR3 DNA only, 42 bases that are in frame from base 1. CDR1 and CDR2, looked up from the germline V gene, are KGHSH and LQKENI. Libraries were made using RT-PCR. Data came from an Illumina HiSeq 2500. Through fastp at Q25 and MiXCR, TCRdb rebuilt clones from the public reads, retaining in-frame beta chains. Each entry merges the rows of one CDR3 protein and shows their most common DNA and genes. Across this sample there are about 570,000 distinct CDR3 sequences, with about 11% seen only once. Approximately 11% of the sample is in the top ten clones.

These data belong to a study of response to subunit inactivated influenza vaccine (dated by TCRdb to about 2018). Background for the entire study: To follow how T cells responded to a trivalent subunit inactivated influenza vaccine, the researchers relied on deep quantitative profiling of the T cell receptor repertoire. Here is what the overall study found, with its caveats: The authors proposed that each seasonal influenza vaccination may bring in only a limited number of new T cells.

These data also featured in a second study, about T cells expressing NK-cell markers. Looking at the second paper: 5'RACE template switching, by which a universal primer site and unique molecular identifiers were added, was used to make TCR beta cDNA libraries. TCR beta-chain repertoires were profiled in sorted CD3+CD56+NKG2C+, CD3+CD56+NKG2C- and CD3+CD56-NKG2C+ T-cell subsets from eight donors. Of the eight sequenced donors, seven were found to be HCMV-seropositive and one was found to be HCMV-seronegative. In several experiments an anti-gammadeltaTCR antibody was added to restrict sorting to alphabetaTCR-expressing T cells. In about 6 donors, the dominant CD3+CD56+NKG2C+ clonotypes were found to rank among the top 10 CD8+ clonotypes and to make up about 1.0-8% of CD8+ T cells. Those dominant clonotypes were again the most abundant among CD3+CD56-NKG2C+ cells in a few donors, at roughly 25-65%. Whether the expanded NKG2C-expressing T cell clones were specific for HCMV antigens remained unclear. Randomly selected healthy volunteers, three men and five women, were used as the eight sequenced donors. To determine HCMV serostatus, a commercial ELISA kit was used to detect HCMV-specific IgG in serum. Peripheral blood mononuclear cells were isolated from blood by Ficoll density gradient centrifugation. For a handful of donors, bulk peripheral blood T-cell repertoires were additionally sequenced from unsorted PBMC. Priming for cDNA synthesis came from the TCR beta constant segment, and two successive PCR amplification steps followed. Illumina HiSeq 2000/2500, MiSeq or NextSeq was used to sequence libraries as 2 x 150 bp reads. MIGEC was used to demultiplex reads and group the reads by UMI, and MiTCR was used to assemble and quantify clonotypes. To exclude erroneous sequences, only TCR cDNA sequences supported by at least two reads were retained. The tcR package was used for downstream repertoire analysis, and clonotypes were matched across fractions by CDR3 nucleotide sequence plus V segment. Antigen specificity was annotated against VDJdb with VDJmatch, allowing one amino acid substitution in CDR3.

The V and J segments used are TRBV18 and TRBJ1-1; 8 bases in the junction line up with TRBD1. This TCR was recovered from a man aged 45-60 years who received an inactivated influenza vaccine. Donor details come from another sample of the same person, matched by shared clones. This specimen consisted of PBMCs from blood, obtained on the day of vaccination. The CDR3: CASSPGQGGTEAFF. The DNA reads TGTGCCAGCAGCCCCGGACAGGGTGGTACTGAAGCTTTCTTT.